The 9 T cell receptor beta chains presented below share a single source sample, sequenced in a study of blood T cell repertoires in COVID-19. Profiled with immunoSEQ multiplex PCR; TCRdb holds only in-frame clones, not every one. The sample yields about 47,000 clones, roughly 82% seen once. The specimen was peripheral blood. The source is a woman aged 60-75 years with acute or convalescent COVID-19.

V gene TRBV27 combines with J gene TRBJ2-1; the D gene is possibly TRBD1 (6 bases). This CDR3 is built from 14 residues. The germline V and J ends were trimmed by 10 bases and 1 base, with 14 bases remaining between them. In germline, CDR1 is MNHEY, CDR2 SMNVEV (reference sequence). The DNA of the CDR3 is TGTGCCACTCAACTACAGGGATCCTACAATGAGCAGTTCTTC. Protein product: CATQLQGSYNEQFF.

This CDR3 reads CASSLSPDRFGETQYF. Here the CDR3 DNA reads TGTGCCAGCAGCTTAAGCCCGGACAGATTCGGGGAGACCCAGTACTTC. The genes are TRBV7-2 and TRBJ2-5; tentative D call: TRBD1 (6 bases). V was cut by 2 bases and J by 5 bases, with 18 bases left in between. The CDR3 spans 16 residues. Germline V CDR1 and CDR2: SGHTA, FQGNSA.

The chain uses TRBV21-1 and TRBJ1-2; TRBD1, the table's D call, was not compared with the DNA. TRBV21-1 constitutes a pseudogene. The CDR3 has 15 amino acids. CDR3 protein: CASSTEGARGYGYTF. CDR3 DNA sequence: TGTGCCAGCAGTACCGAGGGGGCGCGGGGTTATGGCTACACCTTC.

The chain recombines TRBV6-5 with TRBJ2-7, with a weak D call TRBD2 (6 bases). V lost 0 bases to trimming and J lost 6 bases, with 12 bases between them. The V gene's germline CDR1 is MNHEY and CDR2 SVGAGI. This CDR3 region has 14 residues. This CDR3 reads CASSYSGTGVEQYF. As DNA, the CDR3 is TGTGCCAGCAGTTACTCTGGAACGGGGGTCGAGCAGTACTTC.

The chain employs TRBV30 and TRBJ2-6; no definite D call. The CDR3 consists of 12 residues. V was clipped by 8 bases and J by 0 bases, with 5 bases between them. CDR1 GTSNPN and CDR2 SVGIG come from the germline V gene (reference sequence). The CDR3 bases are TGTGCCGCCAGCTCTGGGGCCAACGTCCTGACTTTC. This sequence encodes CAASSGANVLTF.

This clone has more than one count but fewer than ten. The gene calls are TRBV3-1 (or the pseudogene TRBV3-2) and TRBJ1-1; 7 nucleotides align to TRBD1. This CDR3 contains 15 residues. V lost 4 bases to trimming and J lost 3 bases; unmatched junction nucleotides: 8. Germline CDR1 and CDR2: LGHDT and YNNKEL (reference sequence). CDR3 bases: TGTGCCAGCAGCCTCGGAAGGGGGCGGGACACTGAAGCTTTCTTT. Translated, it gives CASSLGRGRDTEAFF.

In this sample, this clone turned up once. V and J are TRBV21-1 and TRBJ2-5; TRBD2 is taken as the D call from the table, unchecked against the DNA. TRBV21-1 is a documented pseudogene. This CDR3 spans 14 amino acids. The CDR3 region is CASSRGGCQETQYF. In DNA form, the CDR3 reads TGTGCCAGCAGCAGGGGGGGCTGCCAAGAGACCCAGTACTTC.

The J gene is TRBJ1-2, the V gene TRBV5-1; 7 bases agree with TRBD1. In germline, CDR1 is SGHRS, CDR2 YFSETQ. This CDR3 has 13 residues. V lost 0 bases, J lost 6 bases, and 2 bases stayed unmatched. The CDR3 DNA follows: TGCGCCAGCAGCTTGGATGACAGGGATGGCTACACCTTC. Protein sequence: CASSLDDRDGYTF.

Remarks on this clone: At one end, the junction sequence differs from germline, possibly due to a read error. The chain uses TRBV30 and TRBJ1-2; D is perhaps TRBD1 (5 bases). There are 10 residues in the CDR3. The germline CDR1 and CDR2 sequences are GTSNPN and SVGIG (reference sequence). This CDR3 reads CAWSVTGAHF. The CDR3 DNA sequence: TGTGCCTGGAGTGTTACAGGAGCCCACTTC.